This T cell receptor beta chain was sequenced for a study of control samples from healthy donors and cancer patients. Clones were sequenced by immunoSEQ multiplex PCR, and TCRdb holds only the in-frame ones, with some missing. Of roughly 120,000 clones in the sample, 85% to 90% were seen once. This CDR3 has 16 residues. Sample: PBMCs. The sequence was obtained from a woman between 45 and 65 years old with colorectal cancer. The J gene is TRBJ2-2, the V gene TRBV21-1; TRBD2, the table's D call, was not compared with the DNA. TRBV21-1 is deemed a pseudogene. CDR3 nucleotide sequence: TGTGCCAGCAGACGGAGCGACCAGAAAAACACCGGGGAGCTGTTTTTT. It yields the protein CASRRSDQKNTGELFF.